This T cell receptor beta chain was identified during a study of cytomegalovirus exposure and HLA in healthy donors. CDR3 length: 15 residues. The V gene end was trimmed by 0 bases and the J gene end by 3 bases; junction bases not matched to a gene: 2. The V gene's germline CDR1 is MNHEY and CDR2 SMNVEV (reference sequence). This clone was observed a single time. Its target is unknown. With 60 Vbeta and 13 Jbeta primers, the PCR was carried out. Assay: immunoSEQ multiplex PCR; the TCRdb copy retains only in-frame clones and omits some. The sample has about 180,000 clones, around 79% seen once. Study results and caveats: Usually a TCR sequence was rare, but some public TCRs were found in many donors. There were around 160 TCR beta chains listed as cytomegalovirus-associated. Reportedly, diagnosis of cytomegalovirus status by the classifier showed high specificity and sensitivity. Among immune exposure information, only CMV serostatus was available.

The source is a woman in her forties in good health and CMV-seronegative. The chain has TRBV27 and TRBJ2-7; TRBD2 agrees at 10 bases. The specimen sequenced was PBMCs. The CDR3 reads CASSLSSGGYYEQYF. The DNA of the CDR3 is TGTGCCAGCAGTTTATCTAGCGGGGGGTACTACGAGCAGTACTTC.